This T cell receptor (beta chain) was documented in a study of PD-L1 blockade in urothelial cancer. Overall study results and limits: Durable benefit was linked to greater 3-week expansion of tumor-associated blood clones.

V lost 6 bases to trimming and J lost 4 bases; unmatched junction nucleotides: 1. Germline assignment: CDR1 MNHEY and CDR2 SMNVEV (reference sequence). CDR3 size: 14 residues. This clone is a singleton in its sample. Antigen unknown. The time point here: peripheral blood 6 weeks after treatment start. Urothelial carcinoma, locally advanced or metastatic, affected the patients. For each patient, 1 to 8 samples were obtained, pretreatment and on-treatment. Using immunoSEQ multiplex PCR, the repertoire was profiled, and TCRdb retains in-frame clones only, with some absent. The sample records about 130,000 clones, roughly 88% being singletons.

The rearrangement links TRBV27 to TRBJ2-5, with 14 bases identical to TRBD2. The clonotype was recovered from a man aged 45-65 years with urothelial cancer. The sequencing here drew on PBMCs, taken around atezolizumab (anti-PD-L1) treatment. The CDR3 DNA follows: TGTGCCAGCAGGACTAGCGGGAGGGGAGAGACCCAGTACTTC. Translating gives CASRTSGRGETQYF.